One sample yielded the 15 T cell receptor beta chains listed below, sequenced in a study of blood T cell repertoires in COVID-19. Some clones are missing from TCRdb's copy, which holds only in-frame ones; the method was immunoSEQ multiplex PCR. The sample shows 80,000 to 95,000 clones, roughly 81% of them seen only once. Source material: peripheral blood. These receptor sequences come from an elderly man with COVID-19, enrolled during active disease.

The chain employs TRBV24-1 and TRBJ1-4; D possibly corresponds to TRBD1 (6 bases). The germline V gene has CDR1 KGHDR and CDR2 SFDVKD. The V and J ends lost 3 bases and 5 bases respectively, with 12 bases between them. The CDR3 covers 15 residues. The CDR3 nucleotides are TGTGCCACCAGTGATGGGGGGGCAGGAAATGAAAAACTGTTTTTT. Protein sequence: CATSDGGAGNEKLFF.

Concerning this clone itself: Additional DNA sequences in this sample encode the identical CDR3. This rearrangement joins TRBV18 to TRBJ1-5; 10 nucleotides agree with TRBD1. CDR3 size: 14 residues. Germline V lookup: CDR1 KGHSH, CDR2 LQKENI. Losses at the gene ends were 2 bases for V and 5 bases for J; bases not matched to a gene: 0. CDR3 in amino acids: CASSPGQGDQPQHF. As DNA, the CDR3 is TGTGCCAGCTCACCAGGACAGGGGGATCAGCCCCAGCATTTT.

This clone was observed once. CDR3 DNA: TGTGCCATCAGTGAGCGAGGGGGTCCCCAGCATTTT. It encodes CAISERGGPQHF. The genes are TRBV10-3 and TRBJ1-5; weak D call: TRBD1 (6 bases). Germline CDR1 and CDR2: ENHRY and SYGVKD. This CDR3 comprises 12 residues. Trimming cost V 2 bases and J 10 bases, with 9 bases left between them.

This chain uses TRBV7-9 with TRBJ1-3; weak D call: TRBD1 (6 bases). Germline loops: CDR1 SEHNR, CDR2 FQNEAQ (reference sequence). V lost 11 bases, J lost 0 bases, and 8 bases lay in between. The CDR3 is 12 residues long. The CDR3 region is CAHRDSGNTIYF. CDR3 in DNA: TGTGCCCACAGGGACTCTGGAAACACCATATATTTT.

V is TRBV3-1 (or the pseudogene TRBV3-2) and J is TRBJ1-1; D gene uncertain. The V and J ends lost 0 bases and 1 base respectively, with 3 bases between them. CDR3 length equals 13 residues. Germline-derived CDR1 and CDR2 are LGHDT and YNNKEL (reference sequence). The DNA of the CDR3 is TGTGCCAGCAGCCAAGACAAGAACACTGAAGCTTTCTTT. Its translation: CASSQDKNTEAFF.

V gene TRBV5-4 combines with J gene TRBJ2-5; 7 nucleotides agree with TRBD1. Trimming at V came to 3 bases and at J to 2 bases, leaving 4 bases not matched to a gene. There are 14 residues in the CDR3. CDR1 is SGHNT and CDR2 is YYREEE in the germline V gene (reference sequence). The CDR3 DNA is TGTGCCAGCAGCTCGACAGGGTCACAAGAGACCCAGTACTTC. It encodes CASSSTGSQETQYF.

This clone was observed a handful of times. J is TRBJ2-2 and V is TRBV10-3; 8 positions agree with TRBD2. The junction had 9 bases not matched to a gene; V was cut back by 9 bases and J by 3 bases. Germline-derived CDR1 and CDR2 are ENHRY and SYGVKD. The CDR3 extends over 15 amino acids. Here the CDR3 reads CAITPAGADTGELFF. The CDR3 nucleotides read TGTGCCATAACCCCAGCGGGAGCGGACACCGGGGAGCTGTTTTTT.

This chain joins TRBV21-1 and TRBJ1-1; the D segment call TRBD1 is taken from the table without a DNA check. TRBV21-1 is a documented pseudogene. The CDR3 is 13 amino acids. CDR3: CASSPPRGTEAFF. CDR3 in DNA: TGTGCCAGCAGCCCCCCAAGGGGCACTGAAGCTTTCTTT.

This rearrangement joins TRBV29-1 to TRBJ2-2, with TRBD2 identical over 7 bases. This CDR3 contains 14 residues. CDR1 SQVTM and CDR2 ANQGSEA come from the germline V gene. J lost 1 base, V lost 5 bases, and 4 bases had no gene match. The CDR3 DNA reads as TGCAGCGTTTCGACTAGCCTGAACACCGGGGAGCTGTTTTTT. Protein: CSVSTSLNTGELFF.

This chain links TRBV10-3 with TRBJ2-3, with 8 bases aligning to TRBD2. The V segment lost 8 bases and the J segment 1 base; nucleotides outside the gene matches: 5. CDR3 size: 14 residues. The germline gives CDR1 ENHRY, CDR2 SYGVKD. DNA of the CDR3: TGTGCCATCGGCCCGGGAGGGCGCACAGATACGCAGTATTTT. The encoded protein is CAIGPGGRTDTQYF.

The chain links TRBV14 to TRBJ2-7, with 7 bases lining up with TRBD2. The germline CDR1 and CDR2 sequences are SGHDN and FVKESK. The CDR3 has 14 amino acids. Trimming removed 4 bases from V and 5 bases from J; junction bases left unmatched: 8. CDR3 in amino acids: CASSREGGRHEQYF. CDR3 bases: TGTGCCAGCAGCCGGGAGGGAGGGCGGCACGAGCAGTACTTC. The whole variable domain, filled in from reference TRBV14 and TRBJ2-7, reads EAGVTQFPSHSVIEKGQTVTLRCDPISGHDNLYWYRRVMGKEIKFLLHFVKESKQDESGMPNNRFLAERTGGTYSTLKVQPAELEDSGVYFCASSREGGRHEQYFGPGTRLTVT.

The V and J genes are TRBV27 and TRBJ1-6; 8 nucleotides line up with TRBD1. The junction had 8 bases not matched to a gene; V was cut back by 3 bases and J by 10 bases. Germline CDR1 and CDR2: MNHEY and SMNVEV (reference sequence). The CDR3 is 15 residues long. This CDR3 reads CASSFMQGARSPLHF. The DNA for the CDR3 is TGTGCCAGCAGTTTTATGCAGGGGGCAAGGTCACCCCTCCACTTT.

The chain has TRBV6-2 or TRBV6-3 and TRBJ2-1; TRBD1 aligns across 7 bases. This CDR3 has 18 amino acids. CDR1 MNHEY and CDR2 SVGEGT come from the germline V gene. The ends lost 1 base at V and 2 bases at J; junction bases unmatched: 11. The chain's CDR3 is CASSYLPGTGAPYNEQFF. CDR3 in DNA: TGTGCCAGCAGTTACTTGCCTGGAACAGGGGCCCCCTACAATGAGCAGTTCTTC.

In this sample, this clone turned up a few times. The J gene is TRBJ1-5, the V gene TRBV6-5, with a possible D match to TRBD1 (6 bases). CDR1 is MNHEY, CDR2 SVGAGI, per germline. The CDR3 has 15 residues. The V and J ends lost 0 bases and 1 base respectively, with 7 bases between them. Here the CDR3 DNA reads TGTGCCAGCAGTTACTCGACAGGAAGCAATCAGCCCCAGCATTTT. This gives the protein CASSYSTGSNQPQHF.

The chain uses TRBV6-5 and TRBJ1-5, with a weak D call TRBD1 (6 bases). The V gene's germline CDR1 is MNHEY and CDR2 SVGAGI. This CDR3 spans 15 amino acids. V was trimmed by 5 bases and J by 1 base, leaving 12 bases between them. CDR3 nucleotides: TGTGCCAGCAGTACGGCAGGGGAGAGCAATCAGCCCCAGCATTTT. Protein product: CASSTAGESNQPQHF.